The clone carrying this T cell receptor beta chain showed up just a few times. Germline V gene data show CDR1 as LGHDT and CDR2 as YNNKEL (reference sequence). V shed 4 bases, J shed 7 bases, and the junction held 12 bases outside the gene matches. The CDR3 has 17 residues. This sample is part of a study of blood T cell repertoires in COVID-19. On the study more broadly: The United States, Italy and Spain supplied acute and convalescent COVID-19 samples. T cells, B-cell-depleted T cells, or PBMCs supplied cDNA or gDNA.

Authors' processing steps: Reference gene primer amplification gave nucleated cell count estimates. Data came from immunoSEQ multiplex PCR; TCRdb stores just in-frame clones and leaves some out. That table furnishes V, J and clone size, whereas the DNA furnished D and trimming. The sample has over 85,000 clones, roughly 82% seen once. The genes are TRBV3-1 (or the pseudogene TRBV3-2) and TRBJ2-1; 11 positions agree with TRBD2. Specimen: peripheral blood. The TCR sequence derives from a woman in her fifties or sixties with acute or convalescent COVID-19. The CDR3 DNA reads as TGTGCCAGCAGCCCCCAGGGGACTAGCGGCCCGAAGAATGAGCAGTTCTTC. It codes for CASSPQGTSGPKNEQFF.